This note documents a single T cell receptor beta chain sequence. These data belong to a study of control samples from healthy donors and cancer patients. Assay: immunoSEQ multiplex PCR; the TCRdb copy retains only in-frame clones and omits some. The sample lists about 120,000 clones, 88% occurring once. The origin of this receptor is a middle-aged man in good health. The sequenced sample consisted of blood.

As DNA, the CDR3 is TGTGCCACCAGCAGAGATTTAGGGGGGGCAGACACCGGGGAGCTGTTTTTT. Translating gives CATSRDLGGADTGELFF. The rearrangement links TRBV15 to TRBJ2-2; a weak D match, TRBD2 (7 bases). Germline V gene sequence: CDR1 LNHNV, CDR2 YYDKDF (reference sequence). Trimming stripped 0 bases from V and 3 bases from J, with 14 bases between. The CDR3 is 17 residues long.